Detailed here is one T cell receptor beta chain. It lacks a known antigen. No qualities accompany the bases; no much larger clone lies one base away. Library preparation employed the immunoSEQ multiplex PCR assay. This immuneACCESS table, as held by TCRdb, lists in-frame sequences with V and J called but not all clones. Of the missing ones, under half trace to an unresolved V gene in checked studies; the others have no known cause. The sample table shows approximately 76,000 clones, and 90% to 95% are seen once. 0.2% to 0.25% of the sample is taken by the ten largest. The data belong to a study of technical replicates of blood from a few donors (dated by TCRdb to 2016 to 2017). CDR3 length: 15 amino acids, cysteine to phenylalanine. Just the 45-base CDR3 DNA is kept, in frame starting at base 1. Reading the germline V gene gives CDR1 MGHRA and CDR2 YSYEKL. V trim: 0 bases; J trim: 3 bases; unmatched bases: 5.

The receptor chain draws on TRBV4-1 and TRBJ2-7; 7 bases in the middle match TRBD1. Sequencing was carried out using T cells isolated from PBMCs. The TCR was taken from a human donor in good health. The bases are TGCGCCAGCAGCCAAGATTCCCAGGGGGTCTACGAGCAGTACTTC. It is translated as CASSQDSQGVYEQYF.